Listed here are 28 T cell receptor beta chains from one sample, sequenced in a study of Ad26.COV2.S vaccination and SARS-CoV-2 variants. Data came from immunoSEQ multiplex PCR; TCRdb stores just in-frame clones and leaves some out. Here the sample spans about 350,000 clones, about 88% being singletons. The sample's treatment: some 20 received Ad26.COV2.S at low or high dose, single or two shots; 5 received placebo; per-sample allocation not given. Collection of samples fell on day 63 after the first vaccine or placebo injection. The source was peripheral blood, collected in a trial of Ad26.COV2.S vaccine versus placebo. These TCRs come from a person aged 18-60 years who received the Ad26.COV2.S COVID-19 vaccine or a placebo.

This clone appeared a single time. The same CDR3 is also encoded by other DNA sequences in this sample. V usage is TRBV11-2 and J usage is TRBJ2-7; 7 bases agree with TRBD1. The CDR3 is made up of 12 amino acids. Germline assignment: CDR1 SGHAT and CDR2 FQNNGV. The junction had 1 base not matched to a gene; V was cut back by 4 bases and J by 4 bases. The CDR3 DNA follows: TGTGCCAGCAGCTCGGACAGGTACGAGCAGTACTTC. It specifies CASSSDRYEQYF.

In its sample, this clone was seen a few times. V is TRBV7-9 and J is TRBJ2-2; 7 bases are a match to TRBD2. Per germline, CDR1 SEHNR and CDR2 FQNEAQ (reference sequence). The ends lost 4 bases at V and 5 bases at J; junction bases unmatched: 4. The CDR3 sequence is 14 residues long. The CDR3 nucleotides read TGTGCCAGCAGCTACCTCGGGGGGACCGGGGAGCTGTTTTTT. The encoded protein is CASSYLGGTGELFF. The whole variable domain, filled in from reference TRBV7-9 and TRBJ2-2, reads DTGVSQNPRHKITKRGQNVTFRCDPISEHNRLYWYRQTLGQGPEFLTYFQNEAQLEKSRLLSDRFSAERPKGSFSTLEIQRTEQGDSAMYLCASSYLGGTGELFFGEGSRLTVL.

The V and J genes are TRBV2 and TRBJ2-2; TRBD1 might be the D (6 bases). The CDR3 loop spans 14 amino acids. From germline, CDR1 is SNHLY and CDR2 FYNNEI. V was trimmed by 6 bases and J by 1 base, leaving 9 bases between them. This CDR3 is CASRQQGNTGELFF. CDR3 DNA sequence: TGTGCCAGCAGGCAACAGGGGAACACCGGGGAGCTGTTTTTT.

The chain recombines TRBV18 with TRBJ2-1; D is possibly TRBD2 (5 bases). This CDR3 spans 14 amino acids. Germline loops: CDR1 KGHSH, CDR2 LQKENI. V shed 1 base and J shed 8 bases, with 12 bases lying between them. The CDR3 reads CASSPRERGDEQFF. DNA of the CDR3: TGTGCCAGCTCACCACGGGAGAGAGGAGATGAGCAGTTCTTC.

The chain is built from TRBV6-1 and TRBJ1-5; 7 positions match TRBD1. This CDR3 comprises 15 residues. Germline loops: CDR1 MNHNS, CDR2 SASEGT. V shed 5 bases and J 0 bases; nucleotides not matched to a gene: 4. The CDR3 protein is CASSSGTVSNQPQHF. The CDR3 region has the DNA TGTGCCAGCAGTTCCGGGACAGTTAGCAATCAGCCCCAGCATTTT.

In the case of this clone: Other DNA sequences in this specimen translate into the identical CDR3. This chain connects TRBV28 to TRBJ2-7, with D unresolved. Trimming shortened V by 6 bases and J by 3 bases, and 6 bases separated the two germline ends. CDR1 and CDR2 from the germline V gene are MDHEN and SYDVKM. This CDR3 is 11 amino acids long. This CDR3 reads CASSRIYEQYF. The DNA of the CDR3 is TGTGCCAGCAGCCGCATCTACGAGCAGTACTTC.

The V and J genes are TRBV11-2 and TRBJ1-2; tentatively, D is TRBD1 (5 bases). CDR1 is SGHAT, CDR2 FQNNGV, per germline. The CDR3 sequence is 16 residues long. Trimming removed 6 bases from V and 3 bases from J, with 20 bases in between. In DNA form, the CDR3 reads TGTGCCAGCAGTGTAGACTTGTTCGGAGGGGACTATGGCTACACCTTC. Protein: CASSVDLFGGDYGYTF.

The sample holds one count of this clone. The chain recombines TRBV7-2 with TRBJ1-2, with 7 bases identical to TRBD1. The CDR3 contains 15 residues. Per germline, CDR1 SGHTA and CDR2 FQGNSA. The J segment lost 7 bases and the V segment lost 1 base, leaving 9 bases of the junction unmatched. CDR3 sequence (DNA): TGTGCCAGCAGCTTAGGTCAGGGGGGGGTCTCTGGCTACACCTTC. It yields the protein CASSLGQGGVSGYTF.

V and J are TRBV6-5 and TRBJ1-1; D is possibly TRBD1 (5 bases). Germline CDR1 and CDR2: MNHEY and SVGAGI. This CDR3 has 14 residues. The ends were cut back, 4 bases at V and 5 bases at J, with 14 bases in the middle. The CDR3 DNA follows: TGTGCCAGCAGTTCGCGGACATTAGGGACTGAAGCTTTCTTT. This encodes CASSSRTLGTEAFF.

The rearrangement joins TRBV4-1 to TRBJ1-4; no clear D. Germline V gene lookup returns CDR1 MGHRA and CDR2 YSYEKL. Trimming shortened V by 0 bases and J by 0 bases, and 8 bases separated the two germline ends. This CDR3 comprises 16 residues. CDR3 sequence: CASSQDGLSTNEKLFF. The CDR3 DNA reads TGCGCCAGCAGCCAAGACGGGTTGTCAACTAATGAAAAACTGTTTTTT.

V gene TRBV7-9 combines with J gene TRBJ1-6; 11 bases fit TRBD1. Germline trimming cut 4 bases from V and 10 bases from J; bases unmatched to any gene: 9. The CDR3 runs 16 residues. Germline values: CDR1 SEHNR, CDR2 FQNEAQ (reference sequence). The CDR3 region is CASSSTSGTGGSPLHF. Written as DNA, the CDR3 is TGTGCCAGCAGCTCGACTTCCGGGACAGGGGGATCACCCCTCCACTTT.

CDR3 in DNA: TGTGCCAGCACTAACAGGGGGCATTCCTACGAGCAGTACTTC. Protein product: CASTNRGHSYEQYF. V is TRBV6-5 and J is TRBJ2-7, with 9 bases lining up with TRBD1. The germline V gene encodes CDR1 MNHEY and CDR2 SVGAGI. V shed 7 bases, J shed 1 base, and the junction held 5 bases outside the gene matches. This CDR3 region has 14 residues.

The rearrangement joins TRBV24-1 to TRBJ2-6; a weak D match, TRBD2 (5 bases). V lost 4 bases and J lost 2, with 11 bases in between. This CDR3 region has 16 residues. Germline V CDR1 and CDR2: KGHDR, SFDVKD. CDR3: CATSDHPGAGANVLTF. CDR3 DNA: TGTGCCACCAGTGACCACCCCGGGGCTGGGGCCAACGTCCTGACTTTC.

This sequence joins TRBV2 and TRBJ1-5; D unclear. Germline CDR1 SNHLY, CDR2 FYNNEI. V shed 3 bases and J shed 0 bases, with 3 bases lying between them. This CDR3 is built from 13 residues. The DNA for the CDR3 is TGTGCCAGCAGTGATTATAGCAATCAGCCCCAGCATTTT. Amino acid sequence: CASSDYSNQPQHF.

This clone was observed once. The chain combines TRBV6-2 or TRBV6-3 with TRBJ1-1, with 8 bases that match TRBD1. The CDR3 totals 14 residues. CDR1 and CDR2 from the germline V gene are MNHEY and SVGEGT. The J segment lost 5 bases and the V segment lost 6 bases, leaving 8 bases of the junction unmatched. CDR3 DNA: TGTGCCAGCAGCCTACAGGGGGTAACAACTGAAGCTTTCTTT. It specifies CASSLQGVTTEAFF.

J is TRBJ2-2 and V is TRBV5-1; D may be TRBD1 or TRBD2 (5 bases each). CDR1 is SGHRS and CDR2 is YFSETQ in the germline V gene. The CDR3 covers 17 residues. Trimming removed 5 bases at V and 1 base at J, with 18 bases between. The CDR3 loop reads CASSRDPTTGNTGELFF. CDR3 nucleotides: TGCGCCAGCAGTAGAGATCCGACTACAGGGAACACCGGGGAGCTGTTTTTT.

The chain combines TRBV7-9 with TRBJ2-2; 8 bases agree with TRBD1. This CDR3 comprises 15 residues. Germline CDR1 reads SEHNR; CDR2 reads FQNEAQ (reference sequence). Trimming cost V 6 bases and J 4 bases; bases outside gene matches: 7. The CDR3 is CASRRQGLGTGELFF. CDR3 DNA sequence: TGTGCCAGCAGGCGACAGGGGTTGGGCACCGGGGAGCTGTTTTTT.

The rearrangement joins TRBV6-5 to TRBJ1-5, with TRBD1 matching 10 bases. The CDR3 contains 15 residues. The germline V gene encodes CDR1 MNHEY and CDR2 SVGAGI. Trimming took 4 bases from V and 6 from J; bases not matched to a gene: 6. The CDR3 DNA reads TGTGCCAGCAGTTCCTTGACAGGGGGCACTCAGCCCCAGCATTTT. Its translation: CASSSLTGGTQPQHF.

The chain is built from TRBV6-5 and TRBJ2-7; the D is unclear. The V gene lost 10 bases and the J gene lost 0 bases, with 16 bases spanning the gap. CDR1 is MNHEY, CDR2 SVGAGI, per germline. The CDR3 totals 14 residues. The CDR3 DNA is TGTGCCACGCCCGTAGCAGAGAACTCCTACGAGCAGTACTTC. This sequence encodes CATPVAENSYEQYF.

The chain recombines TRBV10-3 with TRBJ2-7; D is unresolved. The CDR3 runs 15 residues. Trimming stripped 0 bases from V and 0 bases from J, with 9 bases between. Germline CDR1 ENHRY, CDR2 SYGVKD. The CDR3 nucleotides read TGTGCCATCAGTGAGTCTATTACTAACTCCTACGAGCAGTACTTC. Protein: CAISESITNSYEQYF.

The chain recombines TRBV27 with TRBJ1-1; 8 nucleotides agree with TRBD1. The length of the CDR3 is 13 residues. In germline, CDR1 is MNHEY, CDR2 SMNVEV (reference sequence). J gave up 8 bases and V 8 bases, and 10 bases lay outside the gene matches. The DNA of the CDR3 is TGTGCCAGCCGGAACCCGACAGGGGCGGAAGCTTTCTTT. Translated, it gives CASRNPTGAEAFF.

V and J are TRBV14 and TRBJ2-1; 8 bases agree with TRBD2. This CDR3 is 16 amino acids long. J lost 6 bases, V lost 2 bases, and 9 bases had no gene match. Germline CDR1 SGHDN, CDR2 FVKESK. The CDR3 loop reads CASSQIGGGKGNEQFF. CDR3 coding DNA: TGTGCCAGCAGCCAAATTGGCGGGGGGAAAGGCAATGAGCAGTTCTTC.

The genes are TRBV7-2 and TRBJ1-2; maybe TRBD1 (5 bases). The CDR3 contains 14 residues. Trimming took 5 bases from V and 4 from J, leaving 14 bases between them. The germline V gene encodes CDR1 SGHTA and CDR2 FQGNSA. The CDR3 protein is CASSPSRTFYGYTF. CDR3 DNA: TGTGCCAGCAGCCCTTCCCGGACATTCTATGGCTACACCTTC.

The chain couples TRBV6-2 or TRBV6-3 to TRBJ2-7; TRBD2 matches at 10 bases. This CDR3 spans 17 amino acids. Trimming took 5 bases from V and 0 from J; bases not matched to a gene: 10. Germline loops: CDR1 MNHEY, CDR2 SVGEGT. The CDR3 nucleotides read TGTGCCAGCAGTACCGTAGCGGGAGGATCAAGCTCCTACGAGCAGTACTTC. Translated, it gives CASSTVAGGSSSYEQYF.

The rearrangement uses TRBV6-6 and TRBJ2-7; D is ambiguous. The CDR3 loop spans 11 amino acids. The germline V and J ends were trimmed by 5 bases and 6 bases, with 8 bases remaining between them. The germline CDR1 and CDR2 sequences are MNHNY and SVGAGI (reference sequence). The CDR3 bases are TGTGCCAGCAGTCCCTGGGGCGAGCAGTACTTC. Its translation: CASSPWGEQYF.

The chain couples TRBV5-6 to TRBJ1-5; D is perhaps TRBD1 (6 bases). CDR3 length: 15 residues. Trimming removed 1 base from V and 3 bases from J, with 11 bases in between. CDR1 and CDR2 (germline): SGHDT, YYEEEE. The DNA of the CDR3 is TGTGCCAGCAGCTTGCAGGGGTGGACCAATCAGCCCCAGCATTTT. It specifies CASSLQGWTNQPQHF.

The chain is built from TRBV4-1 and TRBJ2-1; D is tentatively TRBD1 or TRBD2 (5 bases each). This CDR3 contains 16 residues. V lost 4 bases and J 2 bases, leaving 15 bases between the germline ends. Germline values: CDR1 MGHRA, CDR2 YSYEKL. DNA of the CDR3: TGCGCCAGCAGCCTCGAGGGCAGACAGCCCTACAATGAGCAGTTCTTC. Translating gives CASSLEGRQPYNEQFF.

The J gene is TRBJ1-4, the V gene TRBV4-1, with D uncertain. Trimming removed 4 bases at V and 4 bases at J, with 10 bases between. The CDR3 covers 14 residues. Per the germline V gene, CDR1 is MGHRA and CDR2 is YSYEKL. The CDR3 region has the DNA TGCGCCAGCAGCCCGGACGGAAATAATGAAAAACTGTTTTTT. It codes for CASSPDGNNEKLFF.